This T cell receptor beta chain was captured by sequencing in a study of control samples from healthy donors and cancer patients. Data came from immunoSEQ multiplex PCR; TCRdb stores just in-frame clones and leaves some out. The sample records about 180,000 clones, 90% being singletons. V dropped 3 bases and J dropped 3 bases, with 12 bases sitting between them. The CDR3 length is 14 residues. CDR1 is SGHRS, CDR2 YFSETQ, per germline. The chain links TRBV5-1 to TRBJ1-1, with D possibly matching TRBD1 (5 bases). The sequencing input was blood. The sequence was collected from a woman between 45 and 65 years old in good health. The CDR3 DNA follows: TGCGCCAGCAGCTACCAGGGATTCGACACTGAAGCTTTCTTT. Its protein is CASSYQGFDTEAFF.